One sample yielded the 32 T cell receptor beta chains listed below, sequenced in a study of T cell responses to AZD1222 COVID-19 vaccine. The assay was immunoSEQ multiplex PCR, and TCRdb's table has in-frame clones only and misses some. The sample shows roughly 120,000 clones, 80% to 85% of them seen only once. Source: peripheral blood, taken on day 0 of AZD1222 vaccination. These receptors all come from an adult in good health.

This sequence joins TRBV5-4 and TRBJ1-1, with unresolved D. Germline V lookup: CDR1 SGHNT, CDR2 YYREEE (reference sequence). There are 17 residues in the CDR3. Trimming removed 5 bases at V and 1 base at J, with 21 bases between. CDR3 nucleotides: TGTGCCAGCAGTAAGAGGAATCGACGAGAATCGAACACTGAAGCTTTCTTT. It codes for CASSKRNRRESNTEAFF.

CDR3 residues: CASRPDGPNYGYTF. The CDR3 DNA reads TGCGCCAGCAGACCGGACGGCCCTAACTATGGCTACACCTTC. This chain links TRBV5-1 with TRBJ1-2; the D is unclear. The CDR3 has 14 amino acids. V dropped 5 bases and J dropped 0 bases, with 11 bases sitting between them. Per germline, CDR1 SGHRS and CDR2 YFSETQ.

This clone was recorded only once. This chain connects TRBV15 to TRBJ2-1; TRBD2 matches 13 bases. This CDR3 has 18 amino acids. Germline V gene lookup returns CDR1 LNHNV and CDR2 YYDKDF (reference sequence). V lost 5 bases, J lost 4 bases, and 11 bases stayed unmatched. The CDR3 here is CATSGRTSGRPLYNEQFF. DNA for the CDR3: TGTGCCACCAGCGGCCGGACTAGCGGGAGACCCCTATACAATGAGCAGTTCTTC.

The V gene is TRBV5-5, the J gene TRBJ1-1; unclear D gene. CDR1 is SGHKS and CDR2 is YYEKEE in the germline V gene (reference sequence). Trimming left V 1 base short and J 0 bases short, with 7 bases between. CDR3 length: 14 amino acids. In nucleotides, the CDR3 is TGTGCCAGCAGCTTGTACAGCCTGAACACTGAAGCTTTCTTT. It specifies CASSLYSLNTEAFF.

This clone has only one observation. Other DNA sequences in this sample translate to the same CDR3. V is TRBV28 and J is TRBJ2-7, with D tentatively TRBD1 (5 bases). V was shortened by 2 bases and J by 2 bases, with 7 bases between the two germline ends. This CDR3 region has 13 residues. Germline values: CDR1 MDHEN, CDR2 SYDVKM. In DNA form, the CDR3 reads TGTGCCAGCAGTTTAAGGACACCCTACGAGCAGTACTTC. This translates into CASSLRTPYEQYF.

The J gene is TRBJ2-2, the V gene TRBV7-2, with D perhaps TRBD1 (5 bases). The germline V gene encodes CDR1 SGHTA and CDR2 FQGNSA. Trimming pared 5 bases from V and 10 bases from J, leaving 14 bases between. The CDR3 is 13 amino acids. The CDR3 sequence: CASSLTARQELFF. The CDR3 DNA follows: TGTGCCAGCAGCCTGACAGCCCGCCAGGAGCTGTTTTTT.

The CDR3 region is CAWSVPCHTSGRGWNEQFF. The DNA of the CDR3 is TGTGCCTGGAGTGTCCCTTGTCACACTAGCGGGAGGGGATGGAATGAGCAGTTCTTC. The chain uses TRBV30 and TRBJ2-1; 13 bases agree with TRBD2. In germline, CDR1 is GTSNPN, CDR2 SVGIG (reference sequence). The CDR3 runs 19 residues. V trimming: 0 bases; J trimming: 7 bases; junction bases outside the gene matches: 15.

This chain uses TRBV3-1 (or the pseudogene TRBV3-2) with TRBJ2-5; D is undetermined. V lost 6 bases and J lost 1, with 9 bases in between. Germline CDR1 is LGHDT and CDR2 is YNNKEL (reference sequence). This CDR3 comprises 13 residues. CDR3: CASRIWVQETQYF. In nucleotides, the CDR3 is TGTGCCAGCAGGATATGGGTCCAAGAGACCCAGTACTTC.

The V call is TRBV5-4, the J call TRBJ2-7; no reliable D call. V lost 7 bases, J lost 5 bases, and 16 bases lay in between. Germline V gene lookup returns CDR1 SGHNT and CDR2 YYREEE (reference sequence). The CDR3 length is 13 residues. CDR3 residues: CASGPYSHHEQYF. For the CDR3, the DNA is TGTGCCAGCGGTCCTTATAGCCACCACGAGCAGTACTTC. The full variable domain, in which reference TRBV5-4 and TRBJ2-7 provide the parts outside the CDR3, is ETGVTQSPTHLIKTRGQQVTLRCSSQSGHNTVSWYQQALGQGPQFIFQYYREEENGRGNFPPRFSGLQFPNYSSELNVNALELDDSALYLCASGPYSHHEQYFGPGTRLTVT.

The chain couples TRBV4-3 to TRBJ2-7; D is uncertain. The germline gives CDR1 LGHNA, CDR2 YSLEER. The CDR3 has 13 amino acids. Trimming took 3 bases from V and 5 from J, leaving 11 bases between them. This CDR3 is CASSHSFRNEQYF. The CDR3 DNA reads as TGCGCCAGCAGCCATAGTTTCCGGAACGAGCAGTACTTC.

This chain uses TRBV7-2 with TRBJ1-5; D not resolved. Germline CDR1 SGHTA, CDR2 FQGNSA. The CDR3 sequence is 14 residues long. Trimming took 4 bases from V and 0 from J, leaving 7 bases between them. The CDR3 spells CASSSAASNQPQHF. The CDR3 DNA follows: TGTGCCAGCAGCTCGGCAGCTAGCAATCAGCCCCAGCATTTT.

In the case of this clone: Within the sample, other DNA sequences also encode this same CDR3. The chain is built from TRBV4-3 and TRBJ2-1; D call uncertain. The CDR3 covers 15 residues. Trimming took 0 bases from V and 4 from J, leaving 10 bases between them. Germline CDR1 LGHNA, CDR2 YSLEER. CDR3 DNA: TGCGCCAGCAGCCAAGACCTGGGGTTTTACAATGAGCAGTTCTTC. Its protein is CASSQDLGFYNEQFF.

J is TRBJ1-5 and V is TRBV20-1, with D possibly matching TRBD1 (5 bases). The CDR3 length is 13 residues. V lost 4 bases to trimming and J lost 5 bases, with 12 bases between them. Germline assignment: CDR1 DFQATT and CDR2 SNEGSKA (reference sequence). The CDR3 region is CSANDSPHQPQHF. The CDR3 DNA is TGCAGTGCTAATGACAGTCCCCATCAGCCCCAGCATTTT.

This clone was picked up a small number of times. The chain has TRBV3-1 (or the pseudogene TRBV3-2) and TRBJ2-3; D not certain. Per the germline V gene, CDR1 is LGHDT and CDR2 is YNNKEL (reference sequence). Between the trimmed V and J ends, which lost 2 bases and 4 bases, there was a span of 7 bases. The CDR3 is 13 residues long. CDR3: CASSQRSADTQYF. DNA of the CDR3: TGTGCCAGCAGCCAAAGATCAGCAGATACGCAGTATTTT.

As DNA, the CDR3 is TGTGCCAGCAGTGATTCGGGACAGGACATCTATGGCTACACCTTC. This gives the protein CASSDSGQDIYGYTF. The rearrangement joins TRBV6-1 to TRBJ1-2; TRBD1 agrees at 8 bases. J was trimmed by 4 bases and V by 3 bases; bases with no gene match: 7. This CDR3 has 15 residues. Looked up from germline, CDR1 is MNHNS and CDR2 is SASEGT.

The gene calls are TRBV21-1 and TRBJ1-3; TRBD1 was called by the table and not checked on the DNA. TRBV21-1 is assigned pseudogene status. The CDR3 contains 16 residues. This chain's CDR3 is CASSCRVSGSGNTIYF. CDR3 nucleotide sequence: TGTGCCAGCAGCTGCCGGGTCTCAGGGTCCGGAAACACCATATATTTT.

The chain employs TRBV5-1 and TRBJ1-1, with D possibly TRBD1 on 6 matching bases. Germline V gene data show CDR1 as SGHRS and CDR2 as YFSETQ. The CDR3 runs to 14 residues. Trimming removed 4 bases from V and 2 bases from J, with 12 bases in between. Written as DNA, the CDR3 is TGCGCCAGCAGCCAGGGGTTCTATAACACTGAAGCTTTCTTT. This gives the protein CASSQGFYNTEAFF.

The chain uses TRBV10-3 and TRBJ1-1; TRBD1 is a possible D gene (5 bases). Trimming stripped 0 bases from V and 10 bases from J, with 9 bases between. CDR1 ENHRY and CDR2 SYGVKD come from the germline V gene. The CDR3 consists of 12 residues. In nucleotides, the CDR3 is TGTGCCATCAGTGAGTCCCGGGGGATAGCTTTCTTT. Its translation: CAISESRGIAFF.

The V gene is TRBV5-4, the J gene TRBJ2-1; D perhaps matches TRBD1 (5 bases). CDR3 length equals 12 residues. Germline loops: CDR1 SGHNT, CDR2 YYREEE (reference sequence). V was pared by 4 bases and J by 16 bases, with 18 bases between. The DNA for the CDR3 is TGTGCCAGCAGCCACGACAGCCGCGGTACCTTCTTC. Amino acid sequence: CASSHDSRGTFF.

V usage is TRBV5-4 and J usage is TRBJ1-6; D might be TRBD1 (5 bases). V was pared by 1 base and J by 9 bases, with 17 bases between. Germline CDR1 reads SGHNT; CDR2 reads YYREEE (reference sequence). The CDR3 totals 16 residues. CDR3 bases: TGTGCCAGCAGCTTGTTCGGCGGGGCGGTGGGTTCACCCCTCCACTTT. Amino acid sequence: CASSLFGGAVGSPLHF.

The CDR3 DNA is TGTGCCAGCAGCAGACACTCAGTCGGGGGCCAAGAGACCCAGTACTTC. It is translated as CASSRHSVGGQETQYF. J is TRBJ2-5 and V is TRBV27, with D possibly being TRBD2 (6 bases). Germline assignment: CDR1 MNHEY and CDR2 SMNVEV (reference sequence). This CDR3 spans 16 amino acids. V dropped 6 bases and J dropped 1 base, with 18 bases sitting between them.

This chain uses TRBV4-3 with TRBJ1-6; 9 bases agree with TRBD1. V dropped 0 bases and J dropped 7; count of bases not matched to a gene: 4. Germline V lookup: CDR1 LGHNA, CDR2 YSLEER. The CDR3 has 16 residues. The CDR3 sequence: CASSQEGGTGNSPLHF. Here the CDR3 DNA reads TGCGCCAGCAGCCAAGAAGGAGGGACAGGGAATTCACCCCTCCACTTT.

The chain is built from TRBV11-2 and TRBJ1-6; no definite D call. Trimming stripped 0 bases from V and 10 bases from J, with 7 bases between. The V gene's germline CDR1 is SGHAT and CDR2 FQNNGV. This CDR3 region has 13 residues. DNA of the CDR3: TGTGCCAGCAGCTTAGATTACGTCTCACCCCTCCACTTT. Its protein is CASSLDYVSPLHF.

This chain uses TRBV5-8 with TRBJ1-1, with D perhaps matching TRBD1 (5 bases). Germline CDR1 reads SGHTS; CDR2 reads YDEGEE. Trimming removed 4 bases from V and 0 bases from J, with 7 bases in between. This CDR3 has 13 amino acids. CDR3 region: CASSRGLNTEAFF. CDR3 DNA sequence: TGTGCCAGCAGCCGGGGCCTGAACACTGAAGCTTTCTTT.

The rearrangement links TRBV6-1 to TRBJ2-1; no reliable D call. Trimming stripped 0 bases from V and 4 bases from J, with 10 bases between. The CDR3 sequence is 15 residues long. Germline V gene data show CDR1 as MNHNS and CDR2 as SASEGT. CDR3 coding DNA: TGTGCCAGCAGTGAAGCGGGGTACACGTACAATGAGCAGTTCTTC. It translates to CASSEAGYTYNEQFF.

This clone was counted a few times. The V and J genes are TRBV4-1 and TRBJ2-7, with 9 bases matching TRBD1. CDR1 and CDR2 (germline): MGHRA, YSYEKL. The junction had 3 bases not matched to a gene; V was cut back by 1 base and J by 2 bases. The CDR3 has 15 amino acids. The CDR3, as DNA: TGCGCCAGCAGCCAAGGACAGGGGGGGACCTACGAGCAGTACTTC. Protein sequence: CASSQGQGGTYEQYF.

The V gene is TRBV7-8, the J gene TRBJ1-6; D might be TRBD1 (6 bases). Germline-derived CDR1 and CDR2 are SGHVS and FQNEAQ. Trimming pared 1 base from V and 5 bases from J, leaving 15 bases between. This CDR3 is built from 17 residues. The chain's CDR3 is CASSLVPGAPDNSPLHF. The CDR3 DNA is TGTGCCAGCAGCTTAGTCCCGGGGGCCCCCGATAATTCACCCCTCCACTTT.

The CDR3 DNA reads TGTGCCAGCAGCCAAGATTTCCGGGGGGGATACGAGCAGTACTTC. Encoded protein: CASSQDFRGGYEQYF. V is TRBV4-2 and J is TRBJ2-7, with TRBD2 identical over 8 bases. Germline V lookup: CDR1 LGHNA, CDR2 YNFKEQ. V gave up 0 bases and J gave up 4 bases; unmatched junction bases: 5. The CDR3 has 15 amino acids.

With regard to this clone: The sample has other DNA sequences that encode this CDR3 too. The chain carries TRBV5-5 and TRBJ2-7, with D possibly TRBD1 on 7 matching bases. The CDR3 is made up of 14 amino acids. The germline gives CDR1 SGHKS, CDR2 YYEKEE (reference sequence). Trimming removed 0 bases from V and 1 base from J, with 8 bases in between. The CDR3 bases are TGTGCCAGCAGCTTGGCAGGGGGGTCCTACGAGCAGTACTTC. Amino acid sequence: CASSLAGGSYEQYF. The whole variable domain, filled in from reference TRBV5-5 and TRBJ2-7, reads DAGVTQSPTHLIKTRGQQVTLRCSPISGHKSVSWYQQVLGQGPQFIFQYYEKEERGRGNFPDRFSARQFPNYSSELNVNALLLGDSALYLCASSLAGGSYEQYFGPGTRLTVT.

The chain is built from TRBV24-1 and TRBJ1-2; tentatively, D is TRBD1 (5 bases). Germline CDR1 and CDR2: KGHDR and SFDVKD. The CDR3 covers 13 residues. Trimming left V 5 bases short and J 5 bases short, with 11 bases between. As DNA, the CDR3 is TGTGCCACCAGTGGGGCAGGGTTATATGGCTACACCTTC. Translation: CATSGAGLYGYTF.

This chain connects TRBV5-6 to TRBJ2-5, with TRBD1 identical over 9 bases. With 1 base clipped from V and 2 bases from J, the junction kept 9 bases outside the gene matches. The CDR3 spans 17 residues. Germline CDR1 SGHDT, CDR2 YYEEEE. The CDR3 coding sequence is TGTGCCAGCAGCTTGTTAGGGGACAGGGCCTATCAAGAGACCCAGTACTTC. It codes for CASSLLGDRAYQETQYF.

This clone has just a few counts. The chain combines TRBV7-9 with TRBJ1-4; D possibly corresponds to TRBD1 (5 bases). With 10 bases removed from V and 5 bases from J, the gap between germline ends came to 17 bases. Per germline, CDR1 SEHNR and CDR2 FQNEAQ (reference sequence). This CDR3 comprises 14 residues. CDR3 loop: CATAFVGGNEKLFF. CDR3 coding DNA: TGTGCCACCGCTTTCGTGGGGGGGAATGAAAAACTGTTTTTT.